These 25 T cell receptor beta chains came from one sample sequenced in a study of blood T cell repertoires in COVID-19. Method: immunoSEQ multiplex PCR; TCRdb's copy keeps in-frame clones and lacks some. The sample has about 170,000 clones, roughly 85% seen once; the top ten hold around 2.1%. The specimen was peripheral blood. Receptor source: an elderly woman with acute or convalescent COVID-19.

The V gene is TRBV5-1, the J gene TRBJ1-3, with D hard to call. Trimming took off 4 bases at V and 0 bases at J, with 11 bases between the two ends. This CDR3 region has 15 residues. Germline assignment: CDR1 SGHRS and CDR2 YFSETQ. CDR3 region: CASSTDTSSGNTIYF. In DNA, the CDR3 is TGCGCCAGCAGCACCGACACCAGCTCTGGAAACACCATATATTTT.

This clone was counted a few times. The rearrangement links TRBV20-1 to TRBJ1-5; TRBD1 is a possible D gene (5 bases). Trimming shortened V by 3 bases and J by 1 base, and 7 bases separated the two germline ends. CDR3 length: 13 amino acids. Germline V gives CDR1 DFQATT, CDR2 SNEGSKA (reference sequence). The DNA of the CDR3 is TGCAGTGCTAGTTGGGGCAGCAATCAGCCCCAGCATTTT. Translating gives CSASWGSNQPQHF.

This chain uses TRBV19 with TRBJ1-4, with TRBD1 matching over 9 bases. Trimming removed 11 bases from V and 8 bases from J; junction bases left unmatched: 9. The CDR3 extends over 13 amino acids. Germline assignment: CDR1 LNHDA and CDR2 SQIVND (reference sequence). CDR3: CAAQQGAQEKLFF. The DNA of the CDR3 is TGTGCCGCTCAACAGGGGGCGCAGGAAAAACTGTTTTTT.

The J gene is TRBJ2-4, the V gene TRBV11-2; weak D call: TRBD1 (5 bases). The CDR3 runs 16 residues. V was pared by 0 bases and J by 1 base, with 10 bases between. CDR1 is SGHAT and CDR2 is FQNNGV in the germline V gene. This CDR3 is CASSLDLGAAKNIQYF. The CDR3 DNA sequence: TGTGCCAGCAGCTTAGATTTAGGGGCGGCCAAAAACATTCAGTACTTC.

V usage is TRBV6-5 and J usage is TRBJ2-5, with a possible D match to TRBD1 (6 bases). This CDR3 has 13 amino acids. V dropped 6 bases and J dropped 1 base, with 9 bases sitting between them. Germline values: CDR1 MNHEY, CDR2 SVGAGI. The CDR3 DNA reads TGTGCCAGCAGAAGACAGGTCCAAGAGACCCAGTACTTC. It translates to CASRRQVQETQYF.

The chain has TRBV28 and TRBJ2-3; TRBD2 agrees at 7 bases. Germline V lookup: CDR1 MDHEN, CDR2 SYDVKM. Germline trimming cut 4 bases from V and 9 bases from J; bases unmatched to any gene: 10. The length of the CDR3 is 14 residues. The CDR3 DNA reads TGTGCCAGCAGTTCTCTAGCGGCCCCGGGGACGCAGTATTTT. Protein product: CASSSLAAPGTQYF.

The chain links TRBV6-2 or TRBV6-3 to TRBJ2-7, with 8 bases aligning to TRBD1. CDR1 MNHEY and CDR2 SVGEGT come from the germline V gene. This CDR3 is built from 14 residues. The J segment lost 3 bases and the V segment lost 4 bases, leaving 5 bases of the junction unmatched. CDR3 protein: CASSSYRGFYEQYF. In DNA, the CDR3 is TGTGCCAGCAGTTCGTACAGGGGGTTCTACGAGCAGTACTTC.

The chain employs TRBV5-4 and TRBJ1-2; weak D call: TRBD1 (6 bases). The CDR3 is 14 residues long. Trimming left V 4 bases short and J 0 bases short, with 10 bases between. Germline CDR1 is SGHNT and CDR2 is YYREEE (reference sequence). This chain's CDR3 is CASSLRTANYGYTF. CDR3 bases: TGTGCCAGCAGCCTCCGGACAGCTAACTATGGCTACACCTTC.

The chain employs TRBV29-1 and TRBJ2-3, with D uncertain. Germline CDR1 is SQVTM and CDR2 is ANQGSEA. Trimming shortened V by 3 bases and J by 0 bases, and 10 bases separated the two germline ends. CDR3 length: 14 residues. The DNA for the CDR3 is TGCAGCGTTGAGGGCAGGATAAGCACAGATACGCAGTATTTT. Translation gives CSVEGRISTDTQYF.

This rearrangement joins TRBV6-5 to TRBJ1-1; D call uncertain. The CDR3 runs 15 residues. Germline CDR1 is MNHEY and CDR2 is SVGAGI. The V end lost 3 bases, the J end lost 0 bases, and 11 bases lay between the germline ends. This CDR3 is CASSYSTLLNTEAFF. CDR3 DNA sequence: TGTGCCAGCAGTTATTCAACACTATTGAACACTGAAGCTTTCTTT.

The chain joins TRBV11-2 to TRBJ2-2; TRBD1 matches 8 bases. CDR3 length: 15 amino acids. The V gene's germline CDR1 is SGHAT and CDR2 FQNNGV. V dropped 3 bases and J dropped 5; count of bases not matched to a gene: 5. This CDR3 reads CASSFQGAWTGELFF. The DNA for the CDR3 is TGTGCCAGCAGCTTCCAGGGGGCCTGGACCGGGGAGCTGTTTTTT.

This clone was picked up one time. V is TRBV6-5 and J is TRBJ2-5; 12 bases are shared with TRBD2. V shed 6 bases and J 7 bases; nucleotides not matched to a gene: 6. The germline V gene encodes CDR1 MNHEY and CDR2 SVGAGI. CDR3 length: 14 amino acids. The CDR3, as DNA: TGTGCCAGCAGGCTAGCGGGAGGGCCAGGGACCCAGTACTTC. Translation: CASRLAGGPGTQYF.

The chain links TRBV9 to TRBJ2-3; 7 nucleotides agree with TRBD2. The CDR3 sequence is 16 residues long. V was clipped by 0 bases and J by 0 bases; unmatched bases: 4. Germline CDR1 and CDR2: SGDLS and YYNGEE. This CDR3 reads CASSVVGGVSTDTQYF. In DNA, the CDR3 is TGTGCCAGCAGCGTAGTGGGGGGGGTCAGCACAGATACGCAGTATTTT.

This clone was detected a few times. Other DNA sequences of this sample code for an identical CDR3. J is TRBJ1-2 and V is TRBV14; D gene unclear. The CDR3 loop spans 12 amino acids. V lost 1 base and J lost 7, with 7 bases in between. Looked up from germline, CDR1 is SGHDN and CDR2 is FVKESK. The CDR3, as DNA: TGTGCCAGCAGCCAAGGGGCAGGTGGCTACACCTTC. Residues: CASSQGAGGYTF.

The chain has TRBV19 and TRBJ2-7; TRBD2 might be the D (6 bases). The CDR3 sequence is 15 residues long. Trimming stripped 0 bases from V and 2 bases from J, with 11 bases between. Per the germline V gene, CDR1 is LNHDA and CDR2 is SQIVND (reference sequence). CDR3 protein: CASSIDGTFAYEQYF. CDR3 nucleotide sequence: TGTGCCAGTAGTATAGATGGGACTTTCGCCTACGAGCAGTACTTC.

V usage is TRBV6-5 and J usage is TRBJ2-1, with D tentatively TRBD2 (7 bases). V lost 0 bases, J lost 3 bases, and 12 bases lay in between. The CDR3 runs 16 residues. CDR1 is MNHEY, CDR2 SVGAGI, per germline. In nucleotides, the CDR3 is TGTGCCAGCAGTTACTCGAGGGGGGAGGGCTACAATGAGCAGTTCTTC. Amino acid sequence: CASSYSRGEGYNEQFF.

This sequence joins TRBV7-2 and TRBJ2-7; 7 nucleotides match TRBD1. The CDR3 is made up of 14 amino acids. The V gene's germline CDR1 is SGHTA and CDR2 FQGNSA. Losses at the gene ends were 5 bases for V and 0 bases for J; bases not matched to a gene: 4. DNA for the CDR3: TGTGCCAGCAGCATACAGGGGATCTCCTACGAGCAGTACTTC. It yields the protein CASSIQGISYEQYF.

This rearrangement joins TRBV6-5 to TRBJ1-5, with 9 bases matching TRBD1. There are 14 residues in the CDR3. V dropped 7 bases and J dropped 5; count of bases not matched to a gene: 6. Germline CDR1 MNHEY, CDR2 SVGAGI. The CDR3 nucleotides are TGTGCCAGCACCCAGGACAGGGGAGATCAGCCCCAGCATTTT. This sequence encodes CASTQDRGDQPQHF.

The chain couples TRBV29-1 to TRBJ1-2, with D unresolved. CDR3 length equals 12 residues. Trimming shortened V by 6 bases and J by 5 bases, and 13 bases separated the two germline ends. The germline V gene encodes CDR1 SQVTM and CDR2 ANQGSEA. DNA for the CDR3: TGCAGCGTCTCCACCGGGGATTATGGCTACACCTTC. Encoded protein: CSVSTGDYGYTF.

The J gene is TRBJ2-7, the V gene TRBV21-1; the table's D call, TRBD1, has no DNA check behind it. TRBV21-1 corresponds to a pseudogene. The CDR3 totals 14 residues. CDR3 sequence reads: CASSGGDRGYEQYF. The CDR3 DNA reads as TGTGCCAGCAGCGGCGGGGACAGGGGTTACGAGCAGTACTTC.

The chain combines TRBV27 with TRBJ2-7; TRBD2 matches at 12 bases. V shed 6 bases and J 4 bases; nucleotides not matched to a gene: 7. The V gene's germline CDR1 is MNHEY and CDR2 SMNVEV (reference sequence). The CDR3 extends over 15 amino acids. The CDR3 nucleotides are TGTGCCAGCAGGCAATCTAGCGGGAGGGCGTACGAGCAGTACTTC. Residues: CASRQSSGRAYEQYF.

The chain uses TRBV3-1 (or the pseudogene TRBV3-2) and TRBJ2-1; 10 bases are shared with TRBD2. In germline, CDR1 is LGHDT, CDR2 YNNKEL (reference sequence). V dropped 7 bases and J dropped 5; count of bases not matched to a gene: 8. The CDR3 consists of 15 residues. The CDR3 DNA reads as TGTGCCAGCAAAAGCGGGGGGGTCGTAAACAATGAGCAGTTCTTC. As protein: CASKSGGVVNNEQFF.

The chain uses TRBV2 and TRBJ1-4; D is unclear. There are 13 residues in the CDR3. Trimming shortened V by 4 bases and J by 2 bases, and 5 bases separated the two germline ends. Germline V gene data show CDR1 as SNHLY and CDR2 as FYNNEI. As DNA, the CDR3 is TGTGCCAGCAGTGGGCAGACTAATGAAAAACTGTTTTTT. Protein: CASSGQTNEKLFF.

This sequence joins TRBV2 and TRBJ2-1, with 11 positions matching TRBD2. The CDR3 is 16 amino acids. After removal of 1 base from V and 4 bases from J, the junction contained 3 bases not matched to a gene. Germline loops: CDR1 SNHLY, CDR2 FYNNEI. CDR3 bases: TGTGCCAGCAGTGAAGTAGTAGCGGGAGGGTACAATGAGCAGTTCTTC. It is translated as CASSEVVAGGYNEQFF.

V gene TRBV6-5 combines with J gene TRBJ1-1; the D is unclear. V lost 2 bases to trimming and J lost 10 bases, with 17 bases between them. This CDR3 has 14 amino acids. The germline V gene encodes CDR1 MNHEY and CDR2 SVGAGI. The CDR3 is CASSYTDGSRGAFF. CDR3 nucleotides: TGTGCCAGCAGTTACACTGACGGATCGCGAGGAGCTTTCTTT.